Described below is a single TCR beta chain sequence and its context. What the recovered Cohort 3 donors had was two negative PCRs, clearance, or symptom resolution. The data are from a study of blood T cell repertoires in COVID-19. Study summary: Acute-phase and convalescent COVID-19 samples originated in the United States, Italy and Spain. PBMCs, B-cell-depleted T cells, or T cells provided the cDNA or gDNA that made up the material.

CDR3 size: 14 residues. Between the trimmed V and J ends, which lost 5 bases and 6 bases, there was a span of 11 bases. Germline loops: CDR1 MNHEY, CDR2 SMNVEV (reference sequence). Assay: immunoSEQ multiplex PCR; the TCRdb copy retains only in-frame clones and omits some. The table lists a few hundred thousand clones, 85% to 90% of them singletons. Sequencing input: PBMCs or T cells enriched from blood (not recorded which). This clonotype was sampled from a woman under 40 who had recovered from COVID-19. The chain joins TRBV27 to TRBJ1-6; tentative D call: TRBD1 (6 bases). The CDR3 protein is CASSIMDSNSPLHF. The CDR3 nucleotides are TGTGCCAGCAGTATAATGGACAGTAATTCACCCCTCCACTTT.